Listed here are 29 T cell receptor beta chains from one sample, sequenced in a study of vaccination effects on CD4 cells after COVID-19 (dated 2022 in TCRdb). In the ViraFEST assay, PBMC were stimulated with viral peptide pools, and TCR sequencing was then used to find antigen-specific CD4+ T cell clonotypes based on their expansion. After approximately eleven days of culture, CD4+ T cells were isolated with the EasySep CD4+ T cell isolation kit. Each participant received two doses of an mRNA SARS-CoV-2 vaccine, either BNT162b2 or mRNA-1273. For these TCRs, the target antigens are not known. Library preparation used the immunoSEQ multiplex PCR assay. TCRdb took this table from immuneACCESS and kept in-frame rearrangements with V and J called. Such tables lack part of the clones; where checked against another copy, unresolved V genes explain under half of the gap, and the rest is unexplained. The sample table contains around 32,000 clones; only one count was recorded for roughly 60% of them. Approximately 8.9% of the sample is in the top ten clones.

The specimen was CD4+ T cells from PBMCs cultured with SARS-CoV-2 spike peptides, collected after COVID-19 vaccination. The sample's cell subset or site label is to be understood as: SARS-CoV-2 spike overlapping peptide pool stimulation. The receptor set was obtained from a human donor who received a COVID-19 vaccine.

This chain links TRBV7-2 with TRBJ2-7, with D perhaps matching TRBD2 (6 bases). The CDR3 totals 15 residues. CDR1 and CDR2 from the germline V gene are SGHTA and FQGNSA. V lost 5 bases and J lost 0, with 14 bases in between. CDR3 DNA sequence: TGTGCCAGCAGCCCGAGGGCGGGATCCTCCTACGAGCAGTACTTC. Protein product: CASSPRAGSSYEQYF.

This chain joins TRBV25-1 and TRBJ1-2; no reliable D call. Trimming removed 1 base from V and 4 bases from J, with 13 bases in between. CDR1 MGHDK and CDR2 SYGVNS come from the germline V gene. There are 15 residues in the CDR3. The CDR3 DNA is TGTGCCAGCAGTGAATTTTCCGGCAGCTCCTATGGCTACACCTTC. Protein: CASSEFSGSSYGYTF.

The J gene is TRBJ2-1, the V gene TRBV15; 13 bases map to TRBD2. The CDR3 has 18 residues. Germline lookup yields CDR1 LNHNV and CDR2 YYDKDF (reference sequence). V was pared by 5 bases and J by 1 base, with 8 bases of the junction left unmatched. CDR3 in DNA: TGTGCCACCAGCTCCAGAGGACTAGCGGGGGCGTCCTACAATGAGCAGTTCTTC. Translating it yields CATSSRGLAGASYNEQFF.

This rearrangement joins TRBV5-1 to TRBJ2-6; D unclear. The CDR3 runs to 14 residues. Germline CDR1 SGHRS, CDR2 YFSETQ. V lost 3 bases, J lost 0 bases, and 4 bases lay in between. The CDR3 protein is CASSSYSGANVLTF. CDR3 bases: TGCGCCAGCAGCTCTTACTCTGGGGCCAACGTCCTGACTTTC.

The CDR3 region is CASSLSVKQGEQYF. CDR3 in DNA: TGCGCCAGCAGCTTGTCCGTAAAACAGGGCGAGCAGTACTTC. The chain carries TRBV5-1 and TRBJ2-7; a weak D match, TRBD1 (6 bases). This CDR3 is built from 14 residues. Germline V CDR1 and CDR2: SGHRS, YFSETQ. V lost 1 base to trimming and J lost 6 bases, with 14 bases between them.

The rearrangement links TRBV6-5 to TRBJ1-2; D is uncertain. Germline CDR1 and CDR2: MNHEY and SVGAGI. The CDR3 is made up of 12 amino acids. V dropped 0 bases and J dropped 7 bases, with 6 bases sitting between them. The CDR3 coding sequence is TGTGCCAGCAGTTACTCACGGGGTGGCTACACCTTC. Protein product: CASSYSRGGYTF.

The J gene is TRBJ1-1, the V gene TRBV10-3; D is perhaps TRBD1 (5 bases). V dropped 3 bases and J dropped 8 bases, with 13 bases sitting between them. The CDR3 is made up of 13 amino acids. Germline V gene lookup returns CDR1 ENHRY and CDR2 SYGVKD. CDR3 protein: CAISDTGAGEAFF. The CDR3 DNA sequence: TGTGCCATCAGTGATACCGGGGCGGGCGAAGCTTTCTTT.

The rearrangement joins TRBV5-1 to TRBJ2-2; TRBD2 is a possible D gene (5 bases). This CDR3 region has 16 residues. V was cut by 0 bases and J by 2 bases, with 11 bases left in between. Germline CDR1 reads SGHRS; CDR2 reads YFSETQ. CDR3 loop: CASSLAGVGNTGELFF. CDR3 bases: TGCGCCAGCAGCTTGGCCGGGGTGGGCAACACCGGGGAGCTGTTTTTT. Full variable domain (rest looked up from reference TRBV5-1 and TRBJ2-2): KAGVTQTPRYLIKTRGQQVTLSCSPISGHRSVSWYQQTPGQGLQFLFEYFSETQRNKGNFPGRFSGRQFSNSRSEMNVSTLELGDSALYLCASSLAGVGNTGELFFGEGSRLTVL.

The rearrangement uses TRBV7-9 and TRBJ1-1; possible D gene TRBD1, 5 bases. CDR1 SEHNR and CDR2 FQNEAQ come from the germline V gene (reference sequence). Deletions cut 2 bases from V and 10 bases from J, with 20 bases between. The CDR3 runs to 15 residues. DNA for the CDR3: TGTGCCAGCAGCTTAATTAGGGTAATGGGGGGTGGAGCTTTCTTT. It encodes CASSLIRVMGGGAFF.

The rearrangement uses TRBV6-4 and TRBJ2-3; TRBD2 matches at 9 bases. The CDR3 contains 14 residues. Germline V gene data show CDR1 as MRHNA and CDR2 as SNTAGT. J gave up 4 bases and V 2 bases, and 1 base lay outside the gene matches. CDR3: CASSDAGGPDTQYF. CDR3 nucleotides: TGTGCCAGCAGTGACGCGGGGGGGCCAGATACGCAGTATTTT.

The rearrangement links TRBV11-3 to TRBJ2-2; the match to TRBD1 covers 9 bases. V gave up 4 bases and J gave up 8 bases; unmatched junction bases: 17. CDR1 SGHNT and CDR2 YENEEA come from the germline V gene. This CDR3 comprises 18 residues. The CDR3 protein is CASSSLPRRDREAGELFF. The CDR3 nucleotides read TGTGCCAGCAGCTCACTGCCCAGAAGGGACAGGGAAGCTGGGGAGCTGTTTTTT. Variable domain in full (rest from reference TRBV11-3 and TRBJ2-2): EAGVVQSPRYKIIEKKQPVAFWCNPISGHNTLYWYLQNLGQGPELLIRYENEEAVDDSQLPKDRFSAERLKGVDSTLKIQPAELGDSAVYLCASSSLPRRDREAGELFFGEGSRLTVL.

The V gene is TRBV14, the J gene TRBJ2-7; 9 nucleotides line up with TRBD2. The CDR3 is 15 amino acids. The ends lost 5 bases at V and 2 bases at J; junction bases unmatched: 7. In germline, CDR1 is SGHDN, CDR2 FVKESK. The CDR3 reads CASSSMTSGAYEQYF. For the CDR3, the DNA is TGTGCCAGCAGCTCGATGACTAGCGGCGCCTACGAGCAGTACTTC.

V and J are TRBV6-1 and TRBJ2-7, with unresolved D. The length of the CDR3 is 13 residues. Germline V gene lookup returns CDR1 MNHNS and CDR2 SASEGT. The V end was cut by 2 bases, the J end by 5 bases, with 10 bases between. The CDR3 DNA reads as TGTGCCAGCAGTGAAACACCCCCCCACGAGCAGTACTTC. Translating gives CASSETPPHEQYF.

This chain joins TRBV5-4 and TRBJ1-2, with 7 bases that match TRBD1. The CDR3 runs 13 residues. Germline V gene data show CDR1 as SGHNT and CDR2 as YYREEE (reference sequence). Losses at the gene ends were 4 bases for V and 8 bases for J; bases not matched to a gene: 8. The DNA for the CDR3 is TGTGCCAGCAGCGATGACAGGGTGAGAGGCTACACCTTC. This gives the protein CASSDDRVRGYTF.

The gene calls are TRBV11-2 and TRBJ2-7; either TRBD1 or TRBD2 may supply D (5 bases each). There are 13 residues in the CDR3. V lost 5 bases to trimming and J lost 3 bases, with 11 bases between them. The germline V gene encodes CDR1 SGHAT and CDR2 FQNNGV. CDR3 nucleotides: TGTGCCAGCAGCCTGGGACGCCGCTACGAGCAGTACTTC. Translation: CASSLGRRYEQYF.

This CDR3 is CASSLKGWGTEAFF. The CDR3 DNA reads as TGTGCCAGCAGCTTAAAAGGATGGGGGACTGAAGCTTTCTTT. The genes are TRBV11-3 and TRBJ1-1, with a tentative D call TRBD1 (5 bases). V was shortened by 2 bases and J by 5 bases, with 12 bases between the two germline ends. CDR3 length: 14 amino acids. Germline V gene data show CDR1 as SGHNT and CDR2 as YENEEA.

The chain is built from TRBV7-8 and TRBJ2-5; 14 nucleotides match TRBD2. Germline V gene lookup returns CDR1 SGHVS and CDR2 FQNEAQ. Losses at the gene ends were 5 bases for V and 5 bases for J; bases not matched to a gene: 7. There are 16 residues in the CDR3. CDR3 in amino acids: CASSLRTSGGWETQYF. The DNA for the CDR3 is TGTGCCAGCAGCCTTCGGACTAGCGGGGGGTGGGAGACCCAGTACTTC.

J is TRBJ1-5 and V is TRBV6-6, with D unclear. The germline V gene encodes CDR1 MNHNY and CDR2 SVGAGI (reference sequence). CDR3 length: 16 amino acids. The ends were cut back, 6 bases at V and 0 bases at J, with 15 bases in the middle. CDR3 DNA: TGTGCCAGCAGCCCACCCACAAGCATTAGCAATCAGCCCCAGCATTTT. It yields the protein CASSPPTSISNQPQHF.

This clone came up a few times. This chain joins TRBV12-5 and TRBJ1-6; a weak D match, TRBD1 (5 bases). Trimming left V 9 bases short and J 10 bases short, with 19 bases between. The CDR3 has 14 amino acids. Germline V gene sequence: CDR1 LGHNT, CDR2 FRNRAP. For the CDR3, the DNA is TGTGCTAGCGGCTCGGGGCAGGGCTTGTCACCCCTCCACTTT. This sequence encodes CASGSGQGLSPLHF.

In this sample, this clone turned up a few times. The V call is TRBV19, the J call TRBJ2-2; D is possibly TRBD2 (6 bases). CDR1 and CDR2 (germline): LNHDA, SQIVND (reference sequence). The CDR3 sequence is 15 residues long. V was pared by 4 bases and J by 2 bases, with 11 bases between. CDR3 bases: TGTGCCAGTAGTACGTCGGGACTTAACACCGGGGAGCTGTTTTTT. Amino acid sequence: CASSTSGLNTGELFF.

This clone was seen a handful of times. The chain links TRBV19 to TRBJ1-5, with D maybe TRBD1 (6 bases). V was trimmed by 7 bases and J by 3 bases, leaving 16 bases between them. CDR3 length: 15 residues. Germline assignment: CDR1 LNHDA and CDR2 SQIVND (reference sequence). The CDR3 region has the DNA TGTGCCAGTACCCCCCGTCACAGGGACAATCAGCCCCAGCATTTT. It translates to CASTPRHRDNQPQHF.

This chain connects TRBV6-1 to TRBJ1-3, with D maybe TRBD1 (5 bases). CDR1 MNHNS and CDR2 SASEGT come from the germline V gene. The V end was cut by 1 base, the J end by 2 bases, with 15 bases between. This CDR3 has 17 residues. The CDR3 DNA follows: TGTGCCAGCAGTGAAGGACCCCCCGGGGGTGCTGGAAACACCATATATTTT. It specifies CASSEGPPGGAGNTIYF.

The chain couples TRBV19 to TRBJ2-7; 11 bases are shared with TRBD1. The ends lost 5 bases at V and 2 bases at J; junction bases unmatched: 5. Germline CDR1 LNHDA, CDR2 SQIVND (reference sequence). The CDR3 runs to 15 residues. In DNA, the CDR3 is TGTGCCAGTAGTTCTCCGGGACAGGGGGCCTACGAGCAGTACTTC. Its translation: CASSSPGQGAYEQYF.

The V gene is TRBV5-6, the J gene TRBJ2-1; D not resolved. The CDR3 length is 11 residues. Trimming shortened V by 1 base and J by 10 bases, and 6 bases separated the two germline ends. Germline loops: CDR1 SGHDT, CDR2 YYEEEE. The CDR3 sequence is CASSLSQEQFF. CDR3 nucleotides: TGTGCCAGCAGCTTGAGTCAAGAGCAGTTCTTC.

CDR3 in amino acids: CAIRSSVGTDTQYF. The DNA of the CDR3 is TGTGCCATCCGCTCCAGCGTCGGCACAGATACGCAGTATTTT. V usage is TRBV10-3 and J usage is TRBJ2-3, with no clear D. V lost 8 bases, J lost 1 base, and 13 bases lay in between. Looked up from germline, CDR1 is ENHRY and CDR2 is SYGVKD. The CDR3 totals 14 residues.

The genes are TRBV6-5 and TRBJ1-2, with 9 nucleotides matching TRBD1. This CDR3 is built from 14 residues. The V and J ends lost 8 bases and 2 bases, in that order; junction bases with no gene match: 6. Germline V gene sequence: CDR1 MNHEY, CDR2 SVGAGI. This CDR3 reads CASLRGTGNYGYTF. The DNA for the CDR3 is TGTGCCAGCCTACGCGGGACAGGGAACTATGGCTACACCTTC.

V usage is TRBV7-6 and J usage is TRBJ2-5; D perhaps matches TRBD2 (6 bases). Germline V gene data show CDR1 as SGHVS and CDR2 as FNYEAQ. This CDR3 comprises 15 residues. V lost 5 bases, J lost 3 bases, and 16 bases lay in between. The CDR3 protein is CASSTHGGLEETQYF. The CDR3 DNA follows: TGTGCCAGCAGCACACATGGGGGACTGGAAGAGACCCAGTACTTC.

A few counts support this clone. The rearrangement joins TRBV6-5 to TRBJ1-1; TRBD1 is a possible D gene (5 bases). This CDR3 contains 14 residues. Germline-derived CDR1 and CDR2 are MNHEY and SVGAGI. The germline V and J ends were trimmed by 0 bases and 7 bases, with 12 bases remaining between them. CDR3 sequence (DNA): TGTGCCAGCAGTTACTCGCCGGCGGACAATGAAGCTTTCTTT. Amino acids: CASSYSPADNEAFF.

V usage is TRBV5-5 and J usage is TRBJ2-5; 10 positions agree with TRBD2. Germline V gives CDR1 SGHKS, CDR2 YYEKEE (reference sequence). CDR3 length: 17 residues. V gave up 1 base and J gave up 5 bases; unmatched junction bases: 11. CDR3: CASSLLTSGKGGETQYF. The CDR3 nucleotides are TGTGCCAGCAGCTTGTTAACTAGCGGGAAGGGTGGGGAGACCCAGTACTTC.